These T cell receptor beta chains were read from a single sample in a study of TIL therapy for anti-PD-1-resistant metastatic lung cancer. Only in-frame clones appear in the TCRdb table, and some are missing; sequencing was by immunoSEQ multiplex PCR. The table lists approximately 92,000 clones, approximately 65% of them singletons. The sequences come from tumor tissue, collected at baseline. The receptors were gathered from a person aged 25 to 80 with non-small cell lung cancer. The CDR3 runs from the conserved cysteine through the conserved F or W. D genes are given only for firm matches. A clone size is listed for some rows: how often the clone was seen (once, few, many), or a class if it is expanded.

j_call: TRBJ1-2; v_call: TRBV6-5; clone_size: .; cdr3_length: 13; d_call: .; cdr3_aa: CASSSTVNYGYTF; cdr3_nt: TGTGCCAGCAGTTCGACAGTTAACTATGGCTACACCTTC
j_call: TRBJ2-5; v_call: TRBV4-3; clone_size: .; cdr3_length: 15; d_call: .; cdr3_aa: CASSQVARGQETQYF; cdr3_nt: TGCGCCAGCAGCCAAGTTGCTAGGGGGCAAGAGACCCAGTACTTC
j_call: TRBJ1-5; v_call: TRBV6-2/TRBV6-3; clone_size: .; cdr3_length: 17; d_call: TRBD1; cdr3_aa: CASSYPSRDRKNQPQHF; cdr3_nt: TGTGCCAGCAGTTACCCCAGCCGGGACAGGAAAAATCAGCCCCAGCATTTT
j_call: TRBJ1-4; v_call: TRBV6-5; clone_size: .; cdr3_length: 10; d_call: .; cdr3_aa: CASASEKLFF; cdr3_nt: TGTGCCAGTGCAAGTGAAAAACTGTTTTTT
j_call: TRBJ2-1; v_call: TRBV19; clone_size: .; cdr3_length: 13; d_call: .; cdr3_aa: CASTASGKDEQFF; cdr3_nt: TGTGCCAGTACTGCCTCGGGAAAGGATGAGCAGTTCTTC
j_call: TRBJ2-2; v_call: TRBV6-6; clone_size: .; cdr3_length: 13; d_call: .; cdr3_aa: CASSKANTGELFF; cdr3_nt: TGTGCCAGCAGTAAAGCGAACACCGGGGAGCTGTTTTTT
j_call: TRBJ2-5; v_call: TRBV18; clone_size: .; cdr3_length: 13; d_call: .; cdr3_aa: CASSLGLQETQYF; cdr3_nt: TGTGCCAGCTCACTCGGACTGCAAGAGACCCAGTACTTC
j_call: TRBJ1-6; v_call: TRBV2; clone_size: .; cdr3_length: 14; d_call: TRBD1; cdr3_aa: CASSVEQGNSPLHF; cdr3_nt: TGTGCCAGCAGTGTTGAACAGGGGAATTCACCCCTCCACTTT
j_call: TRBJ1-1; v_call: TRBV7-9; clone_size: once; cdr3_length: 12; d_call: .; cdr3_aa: CASSLVVTEAFF; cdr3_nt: TGTGCCAGCAGCTTGGTGGTTACTGAAGCTTTCTTT
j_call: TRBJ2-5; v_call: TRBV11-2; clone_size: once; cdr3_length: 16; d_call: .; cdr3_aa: CASSLLPGGLEETQYF; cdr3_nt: TGTGCCAGCAGCTTATTACCAGGGGGGTTGGAAGAGACCCAGTACTTC
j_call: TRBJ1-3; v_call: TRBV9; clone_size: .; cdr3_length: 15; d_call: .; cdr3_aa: CASSVDGGNGNTIYF; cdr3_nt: TGTGCCAGCAGCGTAGATGGGGGAAATGGAAACACCATATATTTT
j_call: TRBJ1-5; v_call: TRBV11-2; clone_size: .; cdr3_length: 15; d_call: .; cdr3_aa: CASSSGPQGITPQHF; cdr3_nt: TGTGCCAGCAGCTCGGGACCCCAGGGGATCACGCCCCAGCATTTT
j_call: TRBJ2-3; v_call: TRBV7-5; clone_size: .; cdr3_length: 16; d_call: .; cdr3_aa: CVRSLALVQGADTQYF; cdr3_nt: TGTGTCAGAAGCTTAGCGCTGGTCCAGGGAGCAGATACGCAGTATTTT
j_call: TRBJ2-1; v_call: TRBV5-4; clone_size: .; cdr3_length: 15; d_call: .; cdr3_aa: CASSLARSSYNEQFF; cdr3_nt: TGTGCCAGCAGCTTGGCTCGGAGCTCCTACAATGAGCAGTTCTTC
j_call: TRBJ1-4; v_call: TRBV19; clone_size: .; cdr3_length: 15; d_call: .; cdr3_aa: CASSIGGPSNEKLFF; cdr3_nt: TGTGCCAGTAGTATTGGGGGCCCCTCTAATGAAAAACTGTTTTTT
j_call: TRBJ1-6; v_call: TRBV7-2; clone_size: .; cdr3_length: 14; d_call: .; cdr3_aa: CASSRSGVRSPLHF; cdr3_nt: TGTGCCAGCAGCCGCTCGGGGGTTCGGTCACCCCTCCACTTT
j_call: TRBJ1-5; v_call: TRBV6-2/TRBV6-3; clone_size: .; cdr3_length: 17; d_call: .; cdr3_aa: CASSYVGRGVAGQPQHF; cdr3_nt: TGTGCCAGCAGTTACGTGGGGCGGGGCGTGGCGGGGCAGCCCCAGCATTTT
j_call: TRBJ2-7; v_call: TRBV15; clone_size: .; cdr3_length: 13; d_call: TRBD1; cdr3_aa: CATSRGTGSEQYF; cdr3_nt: TGTGCCACCAGCAGAGGGACAGGGAGCGAGCAGTACTTC
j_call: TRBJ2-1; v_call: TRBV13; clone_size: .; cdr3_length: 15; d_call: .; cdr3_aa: CASSHPLGLGIEQFF; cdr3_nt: TGTGCCAGCAGCCACCCGCTCGGACTGGGGATTGAGCAGTTCTTC
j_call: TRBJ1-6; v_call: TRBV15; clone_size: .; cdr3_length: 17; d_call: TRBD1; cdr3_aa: CATSRDRASSYNSPLHF; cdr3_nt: TGTGCCACCAGCCGGGACAGGGCGAGCTCCTATAATTCACCCCTCCACTTT